This T cell receptor (beta chain) was identified during a study of radiation and T cells in renal cell carcinoma. About this clone: The antigen remains unidentified.

Study-wide results and limits: Compared with controls, irradiated tumors showed greater TCR clonality. Irradiated tumors held more dominant CDR3 motifs than control tumors.

The table came from immunoSEQ multiplex PCR; TCRdb's copy has only in-frame clones and leaves some out. The sample lists 15,000 to 17,000 clones, roughly 56% seen once, with 11% in the top ten. The ends lost 5 bases at V and 3 bases at J; junction bases unmatched: 11. CDR3 length equals 18 residues. Per the germline V gene, CDR1 is SEHNR and CDR2 is FQNEAQ (reference sequence). Treatment here: treatment-naive control, cytoreductive nephrectomy. Control samples are tumors resected by cytoreductive nephrectomy without prior radiation. The patient's renal cell carcinoma had clear cell pathology. This clonotype was obtained from a man aged 45 to 65 with renal cell carcinoma. The J gene is TRBJ2-3, the V gene TRBV7-9; TRBD2 agrees at 13 bases. This material consisted of tumor tissue, taken from a patient whose treatment was nephrectomy without radiotherapy. The CDR3: CASSPRTSGGRWTDTQYF. The CDR3 DNA reads TGTGCCAGCAGCCCCCGGACTAGCGGGGGAAGGTGGACAGATACGCAGTATTTT.